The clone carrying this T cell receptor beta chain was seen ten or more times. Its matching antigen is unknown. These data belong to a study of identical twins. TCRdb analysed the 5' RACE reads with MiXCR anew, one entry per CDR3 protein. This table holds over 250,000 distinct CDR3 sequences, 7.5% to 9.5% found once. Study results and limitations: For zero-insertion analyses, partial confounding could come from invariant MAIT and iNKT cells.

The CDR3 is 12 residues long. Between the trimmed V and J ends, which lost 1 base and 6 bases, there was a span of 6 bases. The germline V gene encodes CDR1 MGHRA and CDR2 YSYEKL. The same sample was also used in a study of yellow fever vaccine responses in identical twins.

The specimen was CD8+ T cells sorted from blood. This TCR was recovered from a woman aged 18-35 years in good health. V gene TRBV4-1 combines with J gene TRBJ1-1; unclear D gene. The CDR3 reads CASSQGTAEAFF. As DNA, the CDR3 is TGCGCCAGCAGCCAAGGGACGGCTGAAGCTTTCTTT.